This TCR beta chain originates from a study of cytomegalovirus exposure and HLA in healthy donors. A multiplex PCR was run with 60 Vbeta primers and 13 Jbeta primers. Under the authors' procedure: Around 11 million of tens of millions of unique TCR beta chains were shared, per a later count. Only in-frame clones appear in the TCRdb table, and some are missing; sequencing was by immunoSEQ multiplex PCR. V, J and clone size were drawn from that table, and D and trimming were deduced from the DNA. This sample has over 150,000 clones; roughly 76% occur once, and the top ten carry roughly 1.9%. Looked up from germline, CDR1 is MNHEY and CDR2 is SMNVEV (reference sequence). CDR3 length: 14 amino acids. V gave up 5 bases and J gave up 8 bases; unmatched junction bases: 10.

This TCR derives from a human donor in good health. The rearrangement joins TRBV27 to TRBJ2-7, with 9 positions matching TRBD1. Sequenced sample: PBMCs. Here the CDR3 DNA reads TGTGCCAGCAGTCTAGGGACAGGGACTACTAAGCAGTACTTC. The encoded protein is CASSLGTGTTKQYF.